The next 6 T cell receptor beta chains were all read from a single sample in a study of shared clonotypes between healthy human individuals. Using immunoSEQ multiplex PCR, the repertoire was profiled, and TCRdb retains in-frame clones only, with some absent. The repertoire consists of about 480,000 clones, with around 74% occurring once and the leading ten covering 10% to 15%. What was sequenced was PBMCs. These receptors were taken from a woman aged 40 to 55 in good health. Some clones in this sample may be carry-over from other donors' samples.

On this clone itself: It may be a read error: a sequence one base away is much more abundant. The rearrangement joins TRBV28 to TRBJ2-7; D ambiguous. This CDR3 region has 12 residues. V was clipped by 3 bases and J by 3 bases, with 6 bases between them. Germline CDR1 and CDR2: MDHEN and SYDVKM. The CDR3 DNA follows: TGTGCCAGCAGTTTCCAGGACTACGAGCAGTACTTC. As protein: CASSFQDYEQYF.

This clone was counted only a few times. The chain has TRBV27 and TRBJ1-4; D not certain. V was cut by 6 bases and J by 7 bases, with 12 bases left in between. The CDR3 has 13 residues. Germline CDR1 MNHEY, CDR2 SMNVEV (reference sequence). The CDR3 loop is CASRGGPSEKLFF. CDR3 nucleotides: TGTGCCAGCAGGGGTGGACCAAGTGAAAAACTGTTTTTT.

The V call is TRBV5-1, the J call TRBJ1-5, with a possible D match to TRBD1 (5 bases). Germline values: CDR1 SGHRS, CDR2 YFSETQ. V lost 4 bases and J lost 5, with 16 bases in between. CDR3 length: 15 residues. The CDR3 reads CASSPTGGGDQPQHF. In DNA, the CDR3 is TGCGCCAGCAGCCCTACGGGGGGTGGCGATCAGCCCCAGCATTTT.

This clone was observed a few times. This chain joins TRBV11-2 and TRBJ1-1; D remains ambiguous. The CDR3 contains 14 residues. Trimming removed 7 bases at V and 0 bases at J, with 12 bases between. Germline V lookup: CDR1 SGHAT, CDR2 FQNNGV. The CDR3 DNA reads TGTGCCAGCACTTCATCGCTACTGAACACTGAAGCTTTCTTT. It codes for CASTSSLLNTEAFF.

The chain has TRBV2 and TRBJ1-1; D is uncertain. The CDR3 is 14 residues long. Germline lookup yields CDR1 SNHLY and CDR2 FYNNEI. Between the trimmed V and J ends, which lost 1 base and 1 base, there was a span of 7 bases. The CDR3 spells CASSEVGENTEAFF. CDR3 bases: TGTGCCAGCAGTGAAGTGGGTGAGAACACTGAAGCTTTCTTT.

V usage is TRBV30 and J usage is TRBJ2-7; 10 bases align to TRBD2. The CDR3 consists of 15 residues. The V gene's germline CDR1 is GTSNPN and CDR2 SVGIG (reference sequence). The DNA of the CDR3 is TGTGCTTTAAGGTTGCGAGCGGGAGGGCCCTACGAGCAGTACTTC. Protein: CALRLRAGGPYEQYF. Looking up the rest from reference TRBV30 and TRBJ2-7 gives the full variable domain: SQTIHQWPATLVQPVGSPLSLECTVEGTSNPNLYWYRQAAGRGLQLLFYSVGIGQISSEVPQNLSASRPQDRQFILSSKKLLLSDSGFYLCALRLRAGGPYEQYFGPGTRLTVT.